This is a list of T cell receptor beta chains from one sample in a study of cytomegalovirus exposure and HLA in healthy donors. Libraries were prepared by immunoSEQ multiplex PCR; TCRdb keeps only in-frame clonotypes and omits some of them. Of about 75,000 clones in the sample, roughly 78% were seen once. Sample: PBMCs. These receptors all come from a man in his late teens or twenties in good health and CMV-seronegative. Both conserved end residues are trimmed from each CDR3. Each record gives: J gene, V gene, D gene, clone size, CDR3 protein. The D gene is left open where the match is weak. Clone size is shown for a subset of rows, as once, few, many or a class of expanded clone.

J gene: TRBJ2-4
V gene: TRBV5-1
D gene: .
clone size: .
CDR3 protein: ASSLLEANIQY

J gene: TRBJ1-6
V gene: TRBV4-2
D gene: TRBD1
clone size: few
CDR3 protein: ASSQATGDHSPLH

J gene: TRBJ1-5
V gene: TRBV6-5
D gene: .
clone size: .
CDR3 protein: ASSYFPRTDNQPQH

J gene: TRBJ1-2
V gene: TRBV5-1
D gene: TRBD1
clone size: .
CDR3 protein: ASSLDRGSAGYT

J gene: TRBJ1-5
V gene: TRBV1
D gene: .
clone size: .
CDR3 protein: TSSPPGQGAEPQH

J gene: TRBJ2-7
V gene: TRBV19
D gene: TRBD1
clone size: .
CDR3 protein: ASSPFGGQGLREQY

J gene: TRBJ1-6
V gene: TRBV30
D gene: .
clone size: .
CDR3 protein: AWKRGGSPLH

J gene: TRBJ2-7
V gene: TRBV13
D gene: TRBD2
clone size: .
CDR3 protein: ASSSTSGRSLHYEQY

J gene: TRBJ2-5
V gene: TRBV5-1
D gene: .
clone size: .
CDR3 protein: ASSTRQETQY

J gene: TRBJ1-3
V gene: TRBV5-4
D gene: .
clone size: .
CDR3 protein: ASSRRDTGNTIY

J gene: TRBJ1-2
V gene: TRBV4-3
D gene: TRBD1
clone size: few
CDR3 protein: ASSLSGTGYGYT

J gene: TRBJ1-6
V gene: TRBV5-4
D gene: .
clone size: .
CDR3 protein: ASSRQAISYNSPLH

J gene: TRBJ2-1
V gene: TRBV10-1
D gene: TRBD2
clone size: .
CDR3 protein: ASSVISGGGEQF

J gene: TRBJ2-7
V gene: TRBV5-5
D gene: .
clone size: .
CDR3 protein: ASRGGYEQY

J gene: TRBJ1-6
V gene: TRBV2
D gene: .
clone size: .
CDR3 protein: TSGGRVGSPLH

J gene: TRBJ2-2
V gene: TRBV7-9
D gene: TRBD1
clone size: .
CDR3 protein: ASSSPTGVGGELF

J gene: TRBJ2-1
V gene: TRBV7-2
D gene: TRBD2
clone size: once
CDR3 protein: ASTIAGGPNEQF

J gene: TRBJ2-5
V gene: TRBV5-6
D gene: .
clone size: .
CDR3 protein: ASSLRWGGEETQY

J gene: TRBJ2-7
V gene: TRBV7-9
D gene: TRBD1
clone size: .
CDR3 protein: ASSLGQGIDEQY

J gene: TRBJ2-7
V gene: TRBV7-2
D gene: TRBD1
clone size: once
CDR3 protein: ASASRQGAYEQY

J gene: TRBJ2-3
V gene: TRBV9
D gene: .
clone size: .
CDR3 protein: ASSVTGTTSTDTQY

J gene: TRBJ2-5
V gene: TRBV5-1
D gene: TRBD2
clone size: few
CDR3 protein: ASSYGMAFGGGFRETQY

J gene: TRBJ2-1
V gene: TRBV4-3
D gene: TRBD2
clone size: once
CDR3 protein: ASIPPPASGQGRGNEQF

J gene: TRBJ2-1
V gene: TRBV5-4
D gene: TRBD2
clone size: .
CDR3 protein: ASSLAGGFNEQF

J gene: TRBJ1-1
V gene: TRBV14
D gene: .
clone size: few
CDR3 protein: ASSQDPPGIAEAF

J gene: .
V gene: TRBV5-1
D gene: .
clone size: .
CDR3 protein: ASSLVPYEQY

J gene: TRBJ2-1
V gene: TRBV30
D gene: TRBD1
clone size: once
CDR3 protein: AWETGGWDEQF

J gene: TRBJ1-3
V gene: TRBV4-1
D gene: .
clone size: .
CDR3 protein: ASSQGLIARGDGNTIY

J gene: TRBJ1-4
V gene: TRBV13
D gene: .
clone size: once
CDR3 protein: ASSLGLTGGVDEKLF

J gene: TRBJ1-1
V gene: TRBV6-4
D gene: .
clone size: .
CDR3 protein: ASSDGGGRRAF

J gene: TRBJ2-1
V gene: TRBV27
D gene: .
clone size: .
CDR3 protein: ASTSYNEQF

J gene: TRBJ2-5
V gene: TRBV28
D gene: TRBD2
clone size: .
CDR3 protein: ASSHRGGFQETQY

J gene: TRBJ2-3
V gene: TRBV7-9
D gene: TRBD2
clone size: .
CDR3 protein: ASRRLAESTDTQY

J gene: TRBJ2-1
V gene: TRBV6-6
D gene: .
clone size: .
CDR3 protein: ASSYSRGAEQF

J gene: TRBJ2-1
V gene: TRBV9
D gene: TRBD2
clone size: .
CDR3 protein: ASSRTSGTNYNEQF

J gene: TRBJ2-1
V gene: TRBV19
D gene: .
clone size: .
CDR3 protein: ASSRYRENNEQF

J gene: TRBJ1-1
V gene: TRBV7-3
D gene: .
clone size: .
CDR3 protein: ASSLWDTRSNTEAF

J gene: TRBJ2-3
V gene: TRBV6-5
D gene: .
clone size: .
CDR3 protein: ASSRKGGTQY

J gene: TRBJ2-5
V gene: TRBV6-5
D gene: TRBD2
clone size: .
CDR3 protein: ASSPLAGVMETQY

J gene: TRBJ2-7
V gene: TRBV7-9
D gene: .
clone size: .
CDR3 protein: ASSLFTGALPSEQY

J gene: TRBJ2-2
V gene: TRBV28
D gene: .
clone size: .
CDR3 protein: ASSFPGVGGELF

J gene: TRBJ2-3
V gene: TRBV13
D gene: .
clone size: .
CDR3 protein: ASSLETGIFTDTQY

J gene: TRBJ2-2
V gene: TRBV6-5
D gene: TRBD1
clone size: .
CDR3 protein: ASRGQGSFGELF

J gene: TRBJ1-4
V gene: TRBV4-3
D gene: TRBD1
clone size: .
CDR3 protein: ASSQDGQGSAEKLF

J gene: TRBJ1-2
V gene: TRBV19
D gene: TRBD1
clone size: .
CDR3 protein: ATSTGQNYGYT

J gene: TRBJ2-1
V gene: TRBV25-1
D gene: .
clone size: .
CDR3 protein: ASSAPGYSHNEQF

J gene: TRBJ1-1
V gene: TRBV7-9
D gene: .
clone size: .
CDR3 protein: ASSSTGGAEAF

J gene: TRBJ1-2
V gene: TRBV28
D gene: .
clone size: once
CDR3 protein: ASSSTYGYT